This T cell receptor beta chain was identified in a study of T cell repertoires in aging, cancer and after chemotherapy. Amplification of TCR beta used genomic DNA extracted from peripheral blood. The CDR3 is 11 amino acids. V gave up 1 base and J gave up 2 bases, with 3 bases separating them. From germline, CDR1 is SQVTM and CDR2 ANQGSEA. TRB rearrangements spanning V, D and J were amplified using mixed TRB-A/B primers. TCRdb re-called the multiplex PCR reads with MiXCR, one entry per CDR3 protein. Found here are roughly 7,100 distinct CDR3 sequences, around half of them singletons; the top ten hold 1.5% to 2%.

Sequencing was performed on blood. The clonotype comes from a human donor with a solid tumor. This chain joins TRBV29-1 and TRBJ2-7; D gene uncertain. The CDR3 DNA follows: TGCAGCGTTGAAGTAGCCTACGAGCAGTACTTC. Encoded protein: CSVEVAYEQYF.